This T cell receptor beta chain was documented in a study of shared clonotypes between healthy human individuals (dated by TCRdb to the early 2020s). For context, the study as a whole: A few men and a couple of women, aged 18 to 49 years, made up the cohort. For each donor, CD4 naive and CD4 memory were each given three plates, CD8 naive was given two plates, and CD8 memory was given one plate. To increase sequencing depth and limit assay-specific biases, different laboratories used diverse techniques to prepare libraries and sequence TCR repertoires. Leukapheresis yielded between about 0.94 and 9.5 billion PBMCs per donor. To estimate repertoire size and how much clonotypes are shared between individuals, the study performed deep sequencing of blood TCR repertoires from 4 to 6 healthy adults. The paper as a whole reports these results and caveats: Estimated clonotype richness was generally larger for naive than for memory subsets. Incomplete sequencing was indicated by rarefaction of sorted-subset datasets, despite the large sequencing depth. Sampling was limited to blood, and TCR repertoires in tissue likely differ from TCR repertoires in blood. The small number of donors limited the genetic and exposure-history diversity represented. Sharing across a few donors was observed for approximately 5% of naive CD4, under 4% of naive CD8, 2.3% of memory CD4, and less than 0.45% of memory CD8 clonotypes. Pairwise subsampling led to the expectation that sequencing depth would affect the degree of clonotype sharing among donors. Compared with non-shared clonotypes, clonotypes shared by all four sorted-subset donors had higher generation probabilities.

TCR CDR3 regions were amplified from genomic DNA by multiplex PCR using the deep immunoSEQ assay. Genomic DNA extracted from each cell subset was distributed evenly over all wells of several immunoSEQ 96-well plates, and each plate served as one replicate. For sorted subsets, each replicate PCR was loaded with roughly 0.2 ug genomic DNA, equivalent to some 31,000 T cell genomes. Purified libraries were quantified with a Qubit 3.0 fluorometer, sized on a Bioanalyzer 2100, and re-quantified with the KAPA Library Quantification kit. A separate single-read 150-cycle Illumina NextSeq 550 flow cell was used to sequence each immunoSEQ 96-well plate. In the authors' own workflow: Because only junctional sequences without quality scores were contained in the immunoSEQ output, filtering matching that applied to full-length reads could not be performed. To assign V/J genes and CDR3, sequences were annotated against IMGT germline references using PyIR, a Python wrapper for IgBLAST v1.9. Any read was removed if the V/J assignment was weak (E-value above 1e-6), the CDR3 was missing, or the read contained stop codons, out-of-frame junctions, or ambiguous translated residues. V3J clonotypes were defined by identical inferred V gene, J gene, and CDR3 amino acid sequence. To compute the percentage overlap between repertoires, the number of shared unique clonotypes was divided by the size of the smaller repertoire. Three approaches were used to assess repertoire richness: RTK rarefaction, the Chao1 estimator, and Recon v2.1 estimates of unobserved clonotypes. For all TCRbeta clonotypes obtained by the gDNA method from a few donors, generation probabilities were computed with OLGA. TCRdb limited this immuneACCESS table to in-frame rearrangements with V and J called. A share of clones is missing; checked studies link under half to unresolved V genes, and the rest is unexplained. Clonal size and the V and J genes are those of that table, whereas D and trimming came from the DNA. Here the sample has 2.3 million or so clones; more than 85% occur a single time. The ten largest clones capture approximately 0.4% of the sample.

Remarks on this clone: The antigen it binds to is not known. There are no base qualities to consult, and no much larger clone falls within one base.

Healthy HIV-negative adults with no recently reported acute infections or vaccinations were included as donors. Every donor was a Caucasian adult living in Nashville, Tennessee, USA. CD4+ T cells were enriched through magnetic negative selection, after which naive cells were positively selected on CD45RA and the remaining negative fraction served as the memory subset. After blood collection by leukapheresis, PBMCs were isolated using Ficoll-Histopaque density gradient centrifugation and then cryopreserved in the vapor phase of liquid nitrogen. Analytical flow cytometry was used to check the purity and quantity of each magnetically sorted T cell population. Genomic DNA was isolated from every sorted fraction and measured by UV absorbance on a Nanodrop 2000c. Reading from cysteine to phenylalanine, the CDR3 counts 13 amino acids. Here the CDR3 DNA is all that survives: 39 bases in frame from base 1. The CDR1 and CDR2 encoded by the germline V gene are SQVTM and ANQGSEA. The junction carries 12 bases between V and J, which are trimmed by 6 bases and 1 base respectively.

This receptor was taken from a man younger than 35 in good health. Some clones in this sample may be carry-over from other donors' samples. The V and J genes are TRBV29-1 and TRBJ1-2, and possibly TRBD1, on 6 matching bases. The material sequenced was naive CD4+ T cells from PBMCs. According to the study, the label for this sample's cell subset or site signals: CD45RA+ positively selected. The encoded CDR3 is CSVATGVNYGYTF. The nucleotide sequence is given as TGCAGCGTCGCGACAGGAGTTAACTATGGCTACACCTTC.